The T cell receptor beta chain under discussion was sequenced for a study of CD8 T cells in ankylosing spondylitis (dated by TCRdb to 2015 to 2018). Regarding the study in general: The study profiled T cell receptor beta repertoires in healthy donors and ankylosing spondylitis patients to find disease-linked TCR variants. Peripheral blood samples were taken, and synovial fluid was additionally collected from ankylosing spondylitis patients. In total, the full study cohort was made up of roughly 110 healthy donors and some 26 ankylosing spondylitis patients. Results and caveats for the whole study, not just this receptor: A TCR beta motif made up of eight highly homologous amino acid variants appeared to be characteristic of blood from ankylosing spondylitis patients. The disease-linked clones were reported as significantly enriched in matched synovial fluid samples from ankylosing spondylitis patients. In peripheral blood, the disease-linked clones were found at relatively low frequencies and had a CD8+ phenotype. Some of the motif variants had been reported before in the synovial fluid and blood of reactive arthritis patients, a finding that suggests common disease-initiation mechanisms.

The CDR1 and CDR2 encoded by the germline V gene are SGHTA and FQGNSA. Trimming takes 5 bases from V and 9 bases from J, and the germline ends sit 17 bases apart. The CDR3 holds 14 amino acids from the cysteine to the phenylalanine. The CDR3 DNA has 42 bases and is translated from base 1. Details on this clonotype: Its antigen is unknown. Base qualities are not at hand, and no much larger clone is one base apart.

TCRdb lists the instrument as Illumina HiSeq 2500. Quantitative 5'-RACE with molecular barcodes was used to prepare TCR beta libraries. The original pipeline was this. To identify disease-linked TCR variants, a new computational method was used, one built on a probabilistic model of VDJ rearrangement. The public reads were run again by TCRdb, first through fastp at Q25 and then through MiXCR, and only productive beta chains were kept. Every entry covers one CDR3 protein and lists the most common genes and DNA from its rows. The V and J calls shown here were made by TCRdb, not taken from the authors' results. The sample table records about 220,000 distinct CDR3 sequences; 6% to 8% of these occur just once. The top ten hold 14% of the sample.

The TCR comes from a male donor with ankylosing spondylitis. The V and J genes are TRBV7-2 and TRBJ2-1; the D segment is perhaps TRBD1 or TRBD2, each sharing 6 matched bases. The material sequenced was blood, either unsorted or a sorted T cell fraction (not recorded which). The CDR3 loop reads CASSGRGPSAEQFF. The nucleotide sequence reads TGTGCCAGCAGCGGACGGGGGCCCTCGGCTGAGCAGTTCTTC.